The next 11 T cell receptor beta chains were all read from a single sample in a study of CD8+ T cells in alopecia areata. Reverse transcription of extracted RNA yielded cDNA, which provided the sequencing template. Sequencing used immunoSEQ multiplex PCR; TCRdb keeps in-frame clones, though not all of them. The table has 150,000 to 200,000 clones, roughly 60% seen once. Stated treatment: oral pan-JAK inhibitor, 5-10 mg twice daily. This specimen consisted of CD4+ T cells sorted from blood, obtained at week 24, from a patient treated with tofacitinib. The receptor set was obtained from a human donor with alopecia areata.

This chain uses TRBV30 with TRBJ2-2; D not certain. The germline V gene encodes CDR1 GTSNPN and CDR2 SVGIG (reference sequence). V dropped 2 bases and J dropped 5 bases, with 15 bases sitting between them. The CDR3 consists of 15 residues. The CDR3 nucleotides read TGTGCCTGGAGTAATAAAGTCTCAGTTACCGGGGAGCTGTTTTTT. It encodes CAWSNKVSVTGELFF.

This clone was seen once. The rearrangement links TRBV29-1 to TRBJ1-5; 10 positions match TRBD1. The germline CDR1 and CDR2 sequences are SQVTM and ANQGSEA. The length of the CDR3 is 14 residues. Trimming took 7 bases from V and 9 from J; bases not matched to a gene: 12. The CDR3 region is CSARQGAMGGPQHF. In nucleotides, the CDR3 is TGCAGCGCACGACAGGGGGCTATGGGGGGGCCCCAGCATTTT.

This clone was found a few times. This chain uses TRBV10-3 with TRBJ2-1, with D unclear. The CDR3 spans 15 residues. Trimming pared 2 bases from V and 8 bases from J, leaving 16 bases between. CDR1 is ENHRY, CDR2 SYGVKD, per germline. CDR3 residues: CAISERDGFQYEQFF. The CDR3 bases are TGTGCCATCAGTGAGAGGGATGGTTTCCAGTATGAGCAGTTCTTC.

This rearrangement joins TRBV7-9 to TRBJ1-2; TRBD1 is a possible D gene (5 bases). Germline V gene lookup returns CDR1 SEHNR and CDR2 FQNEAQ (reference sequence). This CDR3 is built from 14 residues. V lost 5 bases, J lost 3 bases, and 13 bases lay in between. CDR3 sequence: CASSPPRGDYGYTF. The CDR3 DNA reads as TGTGCCAGCAGCCCCCCCCGGGGCGACTATGGCTACACCTTC.

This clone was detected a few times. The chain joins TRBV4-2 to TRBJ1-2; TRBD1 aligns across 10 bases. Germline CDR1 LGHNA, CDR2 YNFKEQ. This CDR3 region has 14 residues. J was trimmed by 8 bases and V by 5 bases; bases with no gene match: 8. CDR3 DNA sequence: TGTGCCAGCAGCACCCTCGGACAGGGGGGCGGCTACACCTTC. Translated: CASSTLGQGGGYTF.

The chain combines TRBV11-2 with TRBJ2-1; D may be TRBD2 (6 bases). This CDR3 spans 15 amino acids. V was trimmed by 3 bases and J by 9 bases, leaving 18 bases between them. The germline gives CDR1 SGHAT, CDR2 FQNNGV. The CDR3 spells CASSFRGLSISEQFF. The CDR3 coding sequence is TGTGCCAGCAGCTTCAGAGGACTATCTATTAGTGAGCAGTTCTTC.

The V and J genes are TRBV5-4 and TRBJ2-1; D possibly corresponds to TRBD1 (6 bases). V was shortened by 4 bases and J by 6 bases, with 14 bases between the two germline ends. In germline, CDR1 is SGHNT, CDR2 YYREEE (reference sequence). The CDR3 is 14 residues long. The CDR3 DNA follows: TGTGCCAGCAGCCCCCCCGGGACAAGCAATGAGCAGTTCTTC. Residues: CASSPPGTSNEQFF.

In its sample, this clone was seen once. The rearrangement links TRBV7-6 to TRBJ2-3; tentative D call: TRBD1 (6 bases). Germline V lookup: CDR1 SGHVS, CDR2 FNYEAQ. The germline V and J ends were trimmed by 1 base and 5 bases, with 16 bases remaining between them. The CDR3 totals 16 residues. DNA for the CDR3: TGTGCCAGCAGCTTAGGAGCCAGGCCCAGGGGAGATACGCAGTATTTT. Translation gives CASSLGARPRGDTQYF.

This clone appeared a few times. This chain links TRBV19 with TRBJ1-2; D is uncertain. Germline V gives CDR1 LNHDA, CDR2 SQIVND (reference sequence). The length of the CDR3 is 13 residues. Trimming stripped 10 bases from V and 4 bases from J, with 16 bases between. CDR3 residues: CATAWGVGYGYTF. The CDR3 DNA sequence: TGTGCCACCGCTTGGGGTGTTGGCTATGGCTACACCTTC. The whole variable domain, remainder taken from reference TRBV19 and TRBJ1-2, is DGGITQSPKYLFRKEGQNVTLSCEQNLNHDAMYWYRQDPGQGLRLIYYSQIVNDFQKGDIAEGYSVSREKKESFPLTVTSAQKNPTAFYLCATAWGVGYGYTFGSGTRLTVV.

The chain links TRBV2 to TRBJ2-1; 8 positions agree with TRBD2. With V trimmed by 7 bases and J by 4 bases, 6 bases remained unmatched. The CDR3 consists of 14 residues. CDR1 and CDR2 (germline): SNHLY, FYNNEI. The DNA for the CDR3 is TGTGCCAGCACCATGGTAGCGGGGTACAATGAGCAGTTCTTC. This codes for CASTMVAGYNEQFF.

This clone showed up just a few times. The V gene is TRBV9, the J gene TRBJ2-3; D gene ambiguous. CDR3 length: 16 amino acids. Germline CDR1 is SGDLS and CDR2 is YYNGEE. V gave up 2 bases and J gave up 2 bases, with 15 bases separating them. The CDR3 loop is CASSVSGPSLTDTQYF. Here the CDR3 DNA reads TGTGCCAGCAGCGTTTCTGGGCCGTCCCTCACAGATACGCAGTATTTT.